Following are 23 T cell receptor beta chains from one sample sequenced in a study of T cell changes during pregnancy in multiple sclerosis. The protocol was immunoSEQ multiplex PCR, while the TCRdb copy is restricted to in-frame clones and leaves out a portion. The table lists about 38,000 clones, 90% to 95% of them singletons. The sample here was CD8+ T cells from peripheral blood mononuclear cells, taken in the third trimester of pregnancy. The receptor source for this set is a female donor with multiple sclerosis, enrolled in a pregnancy study.

The V gene is TRBV27, the J gene TRBJ2-5, with a weak D call TRBD2 (5 bases). Germline V CDR1 and CDR2: MNHEY, SMNVEV (reference sequence). V dropped 4 bases and J dropped 5 bases, with 5 bases sitting between them. This CDR3 spans 11 amino acids. The CDR3 DNA follows: TGTGCCAGCAGTTCGGGGGAGACCCAGTACTTC. Protein sequence: CASSSGETQYF.

This chain connects TRBV7-6 to TRBJ1-1; D not certain. The CDR3 contains 16 residues. The V gene's germline CDR1 is SGHVS and CDR2 FNYEAQ. V lost 4 bases, J lost 0 bases, and 15 bases lay in between. CDR3 nucleotide sequence: TGTGCCAGCAGCTCCCAGTACGACGGGATGAACACTGAAGCTTTCTTT. Residues: CASSSQYDGMNTEAFF.

The J gene is TRBJ2-2, the V gene TRBV19, with D possibly TRBD2 on 7 matching bases. Germline CDR1 and CDR2: LNHDA and SQIVND (reference sequence). The CDR3 consists of 15 residues. Trimming removed 2 bases from V and 3 bases from J, with 10 bases in between. The CDR3 here is CASSIWGGHTGELFF. The CDR3 nucleotides read TGTGCCAGTAGTATATGGGGGGGCCACACCGGGGAGCTGTTTTTT.

The sample holds one count of this clone. The chain is built from TRBV19 and TRBJ1-6; D is uncertain. Trimming pared 6 bases from V and 7 bases from J, leaving 13 bases between. Germline CDR1 LNHDA, CDR2 SQIVND (reference sequence). The CDR3 runs 14 residues. The CDR3: CASRIREPNSPLHF. The CDR3 DNA sequence: TGTGCCAGTAGGATACGGGAGCCCAATTCACCCCTCCACTTT.

The genes are TRBV7-9 and TRBJ2-7; D might be TRBD1 (6 bases). The CDR3 runs to 11 residues. V was clipped by 8 bases and J by 2 bases, with 7 bases between them. Germline CDR1 and CDR2: SEHNR and FQNEAQ (reference sequence). CDR3 sequence reads: CASGQPYEQYF. The CDR3 nucleotides read TGTGCCAGCGGACAGCCCTACGAGCAGTACTTC. The whole variable domain, remainder taken from reference TRBV7-9 and TRBJ2-7, is DTGVSQNPRHKITKRGQNVTFRCDPISEHNRLYWYRQTLGQGPEFLTYFQNEAQLEKSRLLSDRFSAERPKGSFSTLEIQRTEQGDSAMYLCASGQPYEQYFGPGTRLTVT.

The gene calls are TRBV9 and TRBJ1-3, with TRBD1 identical over 7 bases. This CDR3 has 14 amino acids. Germline V gene sequence: CDR1 SGDLS, CDR2 YYNGEE. Germline trimming cut 0 bases from V and 4 bases from J; bases unmatched to any gene: 1. The CDR3 nucleotides read TGTGCCAGCAGCGTAGAGGGACAGGGAAACACCATATATTTT. This translates into CASSVEGQGNTIYF.

Comments on this clone: The germline gene is not matched at one end of the junction; a read error may be the cause. The chain joins TRBV5-8 to TRBJ1-5; D may be TRBD1 (5 bases). CDR3 length: 14 amino acids. Germline CDR1 SGHTS, CDR2 YDEGEE. CDR3 loop: CATSVGGGNQPQHF. The CDR3 nucleotides read TGTGCCACCAGCGTTGGGGGGGGGAATCAGCCCCAGCATTTT.

This clone showed up just once. The chain combines TRBV14 with TRBJ2-5; possibly TRBD2 for D (5 bases). The CDR3 runs 12 residues. The germline V and J ends were trimmed by 4 bases and 8 bases, with 11 bases remaining between them. CDR1 and CDR2 from the germline V gene are SGHDN and FVKESK. Written as DNA, the CDR3 is TGTGCCAGCAGCCCGGCCGGGGTAACCCAGTACTTC. Protein product: CASSPAGVTQYF.

This sequence joins TRBV10-1 and TRBJ2-1, with TRBD1 matching 9 bases. CDR3 length equals 18 residues. The V gene end was trimmed by 3 bases and the J gene end by 0 bases; junction bases not matched to a gene: 9. CDR1 and CDR2 (germline): WNHNN, SYGVQD (reference sequence). CDR3 DNA sequence: TGCGCCAGCAGTGATGGGGACAGGGCCTTCTCCTCCTACAATGAGCAGTTCTTC. Its translation: CASSDGDRAFSSYNEQFF.

This clone was observed once. V gene TRBV19 combines with J gene TRBJ2-7; 9 positions agree with TRBD1. J was trimmed by 5 bases and V by 8 bases; bases with no gene match: 10. The CDR3 is 14 residues long. Germline V lookup: CDR1 LNHDA, CDR2 SQIVND (reference sequence). The chain's CDR3 is CASAPGQGLNEQYF. The CDR3 DNA sequence: TGTGCCAGTGCTCCGGGACAGGGTCTGAACGAGCAGTACTTC.

The chain couples TRBV5-4 to TRBJ1-2; 9 bases agree with TRBD1. The CDR3 length is 15 residues. After removal of 3 bases from V and 7 bases from J, the junction contained 10 bases not matched to a gene. Germline CDR1 SGHNT, CDR2 YYREEE (reference sequence). The CDR3 is CASSSKTGGVGGYTF. The CDR3 region has the DNA TGTGCCAGCAGCTCCAAAACAGGGGGCGTAGGTGGCTACACCTTC.

The chain couples TRBV4-1 to TRBJ1-2; weak D call: TRBD1 (6 bases). The V end was cut by 0 bases, the J end by 8 bases, with 19 bases between. Germline V CDR1 and CDR2: MGHRA, YSYEKL. The length of the CDR3 is 16 residues. The CDR3 DNA reads as TGCGCCAGCAGCCAAGATCGGGGGGCGGTTTCGTCCGGCTACACCTTC. Translation gives CASSQDRGAVSSGYTF.

This chain connects TRBV7-9 to TRBJ1-6; 10 bases match TRBD1. Looked up from germline, CDR1 is SEHNR and CDR2 is FQNEAQ (reference sequence). The CDR3 length is 15 residues. The trim removed 5 bases at V and 8 bases at J, leaving 6 bases unmatched. CDR3 nucleotides: TGTGCCAGCAGCAACACCGGGACAGGGGATTCACCCCTCCACTTT. The encoded protein is CASSNTGTGDSPLHF.

The chain carries TRBV13 and TRBJ2-7; 8 bases agree with TRBD1. The CDR3 is made up of 14 amino acids. CDR1 and CDR2 (germline): PRHDT, FYEKMQ (reference sequence). V shed 5 bases, J shed 2 bases, and the junction held 5 bases outside the gene matches. CDR3 DNA sequence: TGTGCCAGCAGCGCTGGGGACAGGCCCTACGAGCAGTACTTC. Translated: CASSAGDRPYEQYF.

V usage is TRBV19 and J usage is TRBJ1-1, with D unclear. V dropped 3 bases and J dropped 4 bases, with 9 bases sitting between them. This CDR3 spans 13 amino acids. Germline CDR1 LNHDA, CDR2 SQIVND (reference sequence). CDR3 amino acids: CASSIGSGTEAFF. The CDR3 DNA is TGTGCCAGTAGTATTGGGAGTGGCACTGAAGCTTTCTTT.

J is TRBJ2-7 and V is TRBV27; D is uncertain. This CDR3 region has 11 residues. V lost 4 bases, J lost 2 bases, and 3 bases lay in between. Germline V gives CDR1 MNHEY, CDR2 SMNVEV (reference sequence). DNA for the CDR3: TGTGCCAGCAGTTCCACCTACGAGCAGTACTTC. Its translation: CASSSTYEQYF.

V is TRBV2 and J is TRBJ1-2; TRBD1 matches at 8 bases. Germline V gives CDR1 SNHLY, CDR2 FYNNEI. J was trimmed by 4 bases and V by 2 bases; bases with no gene match: 3. The CDR3 runs 14 residues. The CDR3 coding sequence is TGTGCCAGCAGTGAACCCAGGGGGCCCTATGGCTACACCTTC. Protein: CASSEPRGPYGYTF.

The gene calls are TRBV28 and TRBJ2-3, with D perhaps TRBD1 (6 bases). This CDR3 comprises 18 residues. The V and J ends lost 2 bases and 4 bases respectively, with 22 bases between them. CDR1 and CDR2 (germline): MDHEN, SYDVKM. The CDR3: CASSLAYRDHLNADTQYF. CDR3 nucleotides: TGTGCCAGCAGTTTAGCGTACAGGGATCACCTGAACGCAGATACGCAGTATTTT.

The chain employs TRBV6-1 and TRBJ1-1; tentative D call: TRBD1 (6 bases). The CDR3 sequence is 12 residues long. V lost 7 bases to trimming and J lost 11 bases, with 17 bases between them. Germline lookup yields CDR1 MNHNS and CDR2 SASEGT. CDR3 nucleotide sequence: TGTGCCAGCATCCTCTACAGGGTAGGGGCTTTCTTT. The encoded protein is CASILYRVGAFF.

This clone showed up just once. A junction end diverges from the germline sequence, so it may reflect a read error. V usage is TRBV7-6 and J usage is TRBJ2-1, with TRBD2 identical over 7 bases. Germline V CDR1 and CDR2: SGHVS, FNYEAQ. The CDR3 loop spans 16 amino acids. The CDR3, as DNA: TGTGCCAGCAGCTTCGAAGCGGGGAGCTCCTACAATGAGCAGCTCTTC. As protein: CASSFEAGSSYNEQLF. The full variable domain, with the rest looked up from reference TRBV7-6 and TRBJ2-1, is GAGVSQSPRYKVTKRGQDVALRCDPISGHVSLYWYRQALGQGPEFLTYFNYEAQQDKSGLPNDRFSAERPEGSISTLTIQRTEQRDSAMYRCASSFEAGSSYNEQLFGPGTRLTVL.

The chain recombines TRBV4-1 with TRBJ1-2; D may be TRBD1 (6 bases). V shed 4 bases and J shed 3 bases, with 15 bases lying between them. This CDR3 has 15 amino acids. Germline CDR1 reads MGHRA; CDR2 reads YSYEKL. The DNA of the CDR3 is TGCGCCAGCAGCCGACCAGGGGACGGAGACTATGGCTACACCTTC. Protein sequence: CASSRPGDGDYGYTF.

The genes are TRBV6-1 and TRBJ2-5, with 8 bases that match TRBD2. The CDR3 contains 15 residues. The trim removed 2 bases at V and 4 bases at J, leaving 6 bases unmatched. Germline values: CDR1 MNHNS, CDR2 SASEGT. Written as DNA, the CDR3 is TGTGCCAGCAGTGAATACGGGGGGGCCGTAGAGACCCAGTACTTC. This encodes CASSEYGGAVETQYF.

The gene calls are TRBV19 and TRBJ1-2, with no clear D. The ends were cut back, 7 bases at V and 3 bases at J, with 9 bases in the middle. Looked up from germline, CDR1 is LNHDA and CDR2 is SQIVND (reference sequence). This CDR3 is 12 amino acids long. In nucleotides, the CDR3 is TGTGCCAGTAAGTACGGAGACTATGGCTACACCTTC. It yields the protein CASKYGDYGYTF.